This TCR beta chain was identified during a study of blood T cell repertoires in COVID-19 (dated by TCRdb to 2019 to 2021). Regarding the research as a whole: The collaborator samples originated in the United States, Italy and Spain and spanned the acute and convalescent phases of COVID-19. The samples were drawn from the first 160 participants of the ongoing ImmuneRACE study and from about 1,200 subjects provided by 6 global collaborators. The prospective study material was composed of cDNA or gDNA derived from T cells, B-cell-depleted T cells, or PBMCs. The repertoires were released in a freely available public database intended as a resource for research on the immune response to SARS-CoV-2. Nearly every sample came with metadata listing a de-identified subject ID, COVID-19 status, age in years and sex. HLA class I and class II types, where available, came from metadata supplied by the sample provider rather than from assay-based typing. Subjects who had been exposed to COVID-19, were actively infected with it, or had recovered from it provided the deeply sampled blood TCRbeta repertoires that made up the dataset.

V lost 5 bases and J lost 2 bases, and the count of bases not matched to a germline gene is 7. The CDR3 numbers 15 residues from cysteine through phenylalanine. Only CDR3 DNA is held: 45 bases, read in frame from base 1. The germline V gene yields SGHRS for CDR1 and YFSETQ for CDR2. Collaborating institutions collected whole blood in K2EDTA tubes following their own protocols. For TCRbeta analysis, collaborators shipped samples in one of three forms: frozen whole blood, isolated PBMCs, or DNA extracted from either of those sample types. TCRbeta CDR3 regions were amplified from genomic DNA using the immunoSEQ Assay, a bias-controlled multiplex PCR. The paper's processing steps were these. The number of nucleated cells in each sample was estimated from the amplification of reference gene primers within the assay. To quantify the absolute abundance of each unique TCRbeta CDR3 rearrangement, sequence reads were collapsed and filtered. For each sample, productive Simpson clonality was calculated as the square root of Simpson's diversity index across productive rearrangements. TCRdb carries this immuneACCESS record with in-frame sequences only. Its versions omit some clonotypes, under half of them owing to an unresolved V gene in the studies checked, with the rest unexplained. For V, J and clone size, that table is used; D and trimming come from the DNA. This sample has about 61,000 clones in its table, and roughly 90% of those were observed once. Roughly 4.6% of the sample comes from the top ten.

Worth noting for this clone: Its binding antigen is unknown. Base qualities are not provided; no much larger clone lies one nucleotide away.

The research as a whole found: How much clinical and demographic metadata was included differed by source and by participant, and the metadata was provided uncurated.

The chain is assembled from TRBV5-1 and TRBJ2-7; 10 nucleotides in the junction match TRBD1. The sequencing input was peripheral blood. The source of this sequence is a man aged 80 or over in a cohort sampled during active COVID-19. The sequenced DNA: TGCGCCAGCAGGTCACCCGGGACAGGGGCCTACGAGCAGTACTTC. Translated, this is CASRSPGTGAYEQYF.